Below, 3 T cell receptor beta chains from the same sample are listed, as sequenced in a study of blood T cell repertoires in COVID-19 (TCRdb year 2020). Library preparation used the immunoSEQ multiplex PCR assay. TCRdb took over this immuneACCESS table, retaining in-frame rearrangements with V and J assigned. Such tables are incomplete; in checked studies, under half of the missing clones stem from an unresolved V gene, and the remainder is unexplained. The sample includes around 250,000 clones, with about 86% observed a single time. The ten top clones hold roughly 4% of the sample. Sequenced sample: PBMCs or T cells enriched from blood (not recorded which). These receptors were taken from a man aged 25-45 years with acute COVID-19.

Only a few counts were recorded for this clone. The chain has TRBV2 and TRBJ2-1; D possibly corresponds to TRBD2 (5 bases). CDR1 and CDR2 (germline): SNHLY, FYNNEI. The CDR3 covers 13 residues. Trimming removed 10 bases at V and 6 bases at J, with 16 bases between. CDR3 amino acids: CAIHGLRGNEQFF. In DNA, the CDR3 is TGTGCCATCCACGGACTCCGCGGCAATGAGCAGTTCTTC.

The rearrangement uses TRBV7-2 and TRBJ2-5; D is perhaps TRBD1 (7 bases). The germline V gene encodes CDR1 SGHTA and CDR2 FQGNSA. V lost 5 bases, J lost 3 bases, and 13 bases lay in between. This CDR3 contains 14 residues. DNA of the CDR3: TGTGCCAGCAGCGCGACAGGGAGGAAAGAGACCCAGTACTTC. Protein sequence: CASSATGRKETQYF.

The gene calls are TRBV9 and TRBJ2-5; 8 bases match TRBD2. Unmatched junction bases numbered 10, after V lost 4 bases and J lost 2 bases. This CDR3 is 16 amino acids long. The germline CDR1 and CDR2 sequences are SGDLS and YYNGEE. CDR3 loop: CASSPRTSFAQETQYF. Written as DNA, the CDR3 is TGTGCCAGCAGCCCCCGGACTAGCTTCGCTCAAGAGACCCAGTACTTC.